The clone carrying this T cell receptor (beta chain) has ten or more counts. The entry originates in a study of human T cells and chemical hapten exposure. Study-wide context: On roughly 2 cm by roughly 2 cm of upper inner arm skin, sensitization was performed with 2% DPC.

Each CDR3 protein gets one entry after TCRdb re-called the RACE reads with MiXCR. Of roughly 100,000 distinct CDR3 sequences listed, roughly 12% are singletons. This CDR3 region has 14 residues. The junction had 4 bases not matched to a gene; V was cut back by 5 bases and J by 3 bases. Germline-derived CDR1 and CDR2 are SEHNR and FQNEAQ (reference sequence). Time point in this sample: pre-sensitization, week 0. Stated treatment: therapeutic diphenylcyclopropenone sensitization with weekly scalp DPC. Alopecia patients deemed DPC-suitable, aged 18 to 70, excluding pregnancy. Sequencing used whole blood, obtained in connection with sensitization to the hapten diphenylcyclopropenone (DPC). The source of this sequence is a woman in her 50s with alopecia areata. Some clones in this sample may be carry-over from other donors' samples. The V and J genes are TRBV7-9 and TRBJ1-1; TRBD1 matches 9 bases. DNA for the CDR3: TGTGCCAGCAGCCCGGGACAGGGCCACACTGAAGCTTTCTTT. Its protein is CASSPGQGHTEAFF. The full variable domain, rest sourced from reference TRBV7-9 and TRBJ1-1, is DTGVSQNPRHKITKRGQNVTFRCDPISEHNRLYWYRQTLGQGPEFLTYFQNEAQLEKSRLLSDRFSAERPKGSFSTLEIQRTEQGDSAMYLCASSPGQGHTEAFFGQGTRLTVV.